This T cell receptor beta chain was captured by sequencing in a study of T cell changes during pregnancy in multiple sclerosis. This CDR3 comprises 13 residues. Trimming shortened V by 4 bases and J by 6 bases, and 13 bases separated the two germline ends. Per the germline V gene, CDR1 is LNHDA and CDR2 is SQIVND (reference sequence). Only in-frame clones appear in the TCRdb table, and some are missing; sequencing was by immunoSEQ multiplex PCR. The sample has approximately 89,000 clones, around 94% seen once; the top ten hold about 0.78%. Sequenced material: peripheral blood, taken in the third trimester of pregnancy. The chain links TRBV19 to TRBJ2-7; a possible D gene is TRBD2 (5 bases). The sequence derives from a female donor with multiple sclerosis, enrolled in a pregnancy study. For the CDR3, the DNA is TGTGCCAGTAGTACCGGACTCCTAGTCGAGCAGTACTTC. It specifies CASSTGLLVEQYF.